Below are 15 T cell receptor beta chains sequenced from a single sample in a study of cytomegalovirus exposure and HLA in healthy donors. Primers for the PCR totalled 60 Vbeta and 13 Jbeta. Some clones are missing from TCRdb's copy, which holds only in-frame ones; the method was immunoSEQ multiplex PCR. The data contain some 200,000 clones, about 85% of them singletons. Sequencing was performed on PBMCs. The receptor set was obtained from a man aged 45-60 years in good health and CMV-seronegative.

The chain links TRBV4-1 to TRBJ1-4; D is undetermined. In germline, CDR1 is MGHRA, CDR2 YSYEKL. This CDR3 contains 18 residues. V was pared by 1 base and J by 4 bases, with 19 bases between. This chain's CDR3 is CASSQVLIREHFNEKLFF. As DNA, the CDR3 is TGCGCCAGCAGCCAAGTCTTAATCCGGGAACACTTTAATGAAAAACTGTTTTTT.

In DNA, the CDR3 is TGCGCCAGCAGCTTGGGGCGAGGATTAGACTCTGAAGCTTTCTTT. This sequence encodes CASSLGRGLDSEAFF. The chain carries TRBV5-1 and TRBJ1-1; D gene uncertain. The V gene lost 0 bases and the J gene lost 6 bases, with 15 bases spanning the gap. Germline lookup yields CDR1 SGHRS and CDR2 YFSETQ. There are 15 residues in the CDR3.

Only one count was recorded for this clone. The genes are TRBV27 and TRBJ1-2; a weak D match, TRBD1 (5 bases). The germline V gene has CDR1 MNHEY and CDR2 SMNVEV (reference sequence). The CDR3 totals 11 residues. V was clipped by 10 bases and J by 8 bases, with 14 bases between them. This chain's CDR3 is CATSGGVGYTF. CDR3 bases: TGTGCCACCTCAGGAGGGGTCGGCTACACCTTC.

In its sample, this clone was seen a few times. The rearrangement links TRBV19 to TRBJ1-6; D unclear. The CDR3 has 14 residues. Trimming shortened V by 8 bases and J by 0 bases, and 8 bases separated the two germline ends. The germline CDR1 and CDR2 sequences are LNHDA and SQIVND (reference sequence). The CDR3: CASSESSYNSPLHF. In nucleotides, the CDR3 is TGTGCCAGTTCTGAGAGCTCCTATAATTCACCCCTCCACTTT.

This clone was counted a few times. The V and J genes are TRBV2 and TRBJ1-2; D may be TRBD1 (6 bases). The germline CDR1 and CDR2 sequences are SNHLY and FYNNEI. V was trimmed by 2 bases and J by 8 bases, leaving 9 bases between them. The CDR3 has 12 residues. The CDR3 here is CASSESGGGYTF. In DNA, the CDR3 is TGTGCCAGCAGTGAATCGGGGGGCGGCTACACCTTC.

J is TRBJ1-5 and V is TRBV7-9, with D uncertain. Per germline, CDR1 SEHNR and CDR2 FQNEAQ (reference sequence). The CDR3 covers 13 residues. V was cut by 5 bases and J by 2 bases, with 7 bases left in between. CDR3 protein: CASSPIGNQPQHF. In nucleotides, the CDR3 is TGTGCCAGCAGCCCGATAGGCAATCAGCCCCAGCATTTT.

This sequence joins TRBV6-1 and TRBJ1-1, with D perhaps matching TRBD1 (6 bases). Germline CDR1 is MNHNS and CDR2 is SASEGT. Trimming stripped 4 bases from V and 5 bases from J, with 11 bases between. This CDR3 comprises 13 residues. The CDR3 nucleotides are TGTGCCAGCAGTGCCGTAAGGGGGACTGAAGCTTTCTTT. Translating gives CASSAVRGTEAFF.

This rearrangement joins TRBV28 to TRBJ1-5, with 9 nucleotides matching TRBD1. J was trimmed by 1 base and V by 2 bases; bases with no gene match: 6. Looked up from germline, CDR1 is MDHEN and CDR2 is SYDVKM. The CDR3 loop spans 17 amino acids. This CDR3 reads CASSLTGTGLSNQPQHF. CDR3 bases: TGTGCCAGCAGTTTAACCGGGACAGGGTTAAGCAATCAGCCCCAGCATTTT.

This clone came up a few times. V and J are TRBV15 and TRBJ1-6; possibly TRBD1 for D (6 bases). Germline lookup yields CDR1 LNHNV and CDR2 YYDKDF (reference sequence). Trimming shortened V by 0 bases and J by 10 bases, and 7 bases separated the two germline ends. The CDR3 loop spans 13 amino acids. CDR3 nucleotide sequence: TGTGCCACCAGCAGAGATCAGGGGTCACCCCTCCACTTT. Translation: CATSRDQGSPLHF.

V and J are TRBV2 and TRBJ2-4; TRBD2 is a possible D gene (5 bases). CDR1 and CDR2 from the germline V gene are SNHLY and FYNNEI. V shed 5 bases and J shed 1 base, with 18 bases lying between them. This CDR3 region has 17 residues. CDR3 in amino acids: CASSPGLTRGAKNIQYF. CDR3 bases: TGTGCCAGCAGTCCTGGACTGACCCGCGGGGCCAAAAACATTCAGTACTTC.

The genes are TRBV4-1 and TRBJ1-2; the D is unclear. CDR3 length: 14 amino acids. CDR1 is MGHRA and CDR2 is YSYEKL in the germline V gene. V lost 1 base to trimming and J lost 7 bases, with 13 bases between them. The CDR3 bases are TGCGCCAGCAGCCAAGGTGAGGGATGGGGTGGCTACACCTTC. Residues: CASSQGEGWGGYTF.

This chain links TRBV7-2 with TRBJ2-2; D possibly corresponds to TRBD1 (6 bases). Germline lookup yields CDR1 SGHTA and CDR2 FQGNSA. The CDR3 sequence is 13 residues long. V gave up 3 bases and J gave up 9 bases, with 11 bases separating them. The CDR3 DNA reads TGTGCCAGCAGCTTTACAGGGTCCAGGGAGCTGTTTTTT. Amino acids: CASSFTGSRELFF.

The chain links TRBV14 to TRBJ2-7, with D perhaps matching TRBD1 (5 bases). V dropped 1 base and J dropped 3 bases, with 7 bases sitting between them. The V gene's germline CDR1 is SGHDN and CDR2 FVKESK. The CDR3 has 13 amino acids. The DNA for the CDR3 is TGTGCCAGCAGCCAAGGACAGTTCTACGAGCAGTACTTC. This gives the protein CASSQGQFYEQYF.

V and J are TRBV18 and TRBJ2-2; D not resolved. CDR1 KGHSH and CDR2 LQKENI come from the germline V gene. Trimming stripped 3 bases from V and 6 bases from J, with 11 bases between. This CDR3 comprises 14 residues. The CDR3 DNA reads TGTGCCAGCTCACCCGGCCGGAGTCCCGGGGAGCTGTTTTTT. This encodes CASSPGRSPGELFF.

This clone has more than one count but fewer than ten. The CDR3 DNA reads TGTGCCAGCAGTCTACAGGGCCGAACGCCTAATAATGGCTACACCTTC. Translation: CASSLQGRTPNNGYTF. V gene TRBV2 combines with J gene TRBJ1-2, with D perhaps matching TRBD1 (6 bases). CDR1 is SNHLY, CDR2 FYNNEI, per germline. The CDR3 totals 16 residues. V gave up 5 bases and J gave up 6 bases, with 22 bases separating them.